This T cell receptor beta chain derives from a study of blood T cell repertoires in COVID-19 (dated by TCRdb to about 2020). With regard to the full study: The collaborator samples originated in the United States, Italy and Spain and spanned the acute and convalescent phases of COVID-19. The dataset comprised deeply sampled blood TCRbeta repertoires from subjects exposed to, actively infected with, or recovered from COVID-19. The repertoires were released in a freely available public database meant as a resource for research on the immune response to SARS-CoV-2. Sample metadata almost always included a de-identified subject ID, COVID-19 status, age in years and sex. Samples came from the ongoing ImmuneRACE study (first 160 participants) plus 1,254 subjects from 6 global collaborators. Where available, HLA class I and class II types were taken from metadata supplied by the sample provider and were not determined by assay-based typing. The prospective study material was composed of cDNA or gDNA derived from T cells, B-cell-depleted T cells, or PBMCs.

A word on this clone: Its specific antigen is unknown. The input lacks base qualities; no much larger clone sits a single base away.

Collaborating institutions collected whole blood in K2EDTA tubes following their own protocols. For TCRbeta analysis, collaborator samples were shipped as frozen whole blood, as isolated PBMCs, or as DNA extracted from either sample type. TCRbeta CDR3 regions were amplified from genomic DNA using the immunoSEQ Assay, a bias-controlled multiplex PCR. Under the source paper's analysis protocol: The number of nucleated cells in each sample was estimated by amplification of reference gene primers within the assay. To quantify the absolute abundance of each unique TCRbeta CDR3 rearrangement, sequence reads were collapsed and filtered. For each sample, productive Simpson clonality was calculated as the square root of Simpson's diversity index over productive rearrangements. Sourced from immuneACCESS, this table was stored by TCRdb with only in-frame sequences that have V and J called. A share of the clones is absent; for the studies checked, an unresolved V gene accounts for under half, and the remainder has no known explanation. V, J and clone size derive from that table, while D and trimming were established from the DNA sequence. Within this sample are 650,000 to 800,000 clones, with 90% of them counted one time only. The leading ten clones occupy over 0.2% of the sample.

CDR1 and CDR2 (LGHNA, YSLEER) derive from the germline V gene. V trim: 1 base; J trim: 2 bases; unmatched bases: 5. The CDR3 has 16 amino acids, counting the end cysteine and phenylalanine. Only the CDR3 region is kept as DNA, spanning 48 bases read in frame from base 1. Findings and caveats that apply to the study as a whole: The amount of clinical and demographic metadata varied by source and participant and was provided uncurated.

The TCR was taken from a woman aged 18 to 35 with acute or convalescent COVID-19. The sequencing input was peripheral blood. This receptor chain uses TRBV4-3 and TRBJ2-1, with 7 central nucleotides matching TRBD1. For the CDR3, the sequence is CASSQGRGTAYNEQFF. The bases read TGCGCCAGCAGCCAAGGTAGGGGGACAGCCTACAATGAGCAGTTCTTC.